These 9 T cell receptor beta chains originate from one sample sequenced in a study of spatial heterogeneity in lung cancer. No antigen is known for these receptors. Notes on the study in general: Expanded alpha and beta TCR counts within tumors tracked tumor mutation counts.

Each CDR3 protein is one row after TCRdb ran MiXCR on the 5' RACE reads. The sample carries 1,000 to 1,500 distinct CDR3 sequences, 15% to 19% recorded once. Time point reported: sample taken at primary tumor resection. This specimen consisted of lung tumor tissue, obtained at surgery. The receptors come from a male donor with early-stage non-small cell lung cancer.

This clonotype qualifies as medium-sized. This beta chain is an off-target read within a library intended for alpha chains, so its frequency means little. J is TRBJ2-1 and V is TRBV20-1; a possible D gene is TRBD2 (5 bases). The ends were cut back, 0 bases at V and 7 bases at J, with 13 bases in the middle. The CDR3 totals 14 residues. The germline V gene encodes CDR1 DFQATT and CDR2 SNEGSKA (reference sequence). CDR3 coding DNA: TGCAGTGCTAGAGATCGACGGGGTCCTAATGAGCAGTTCTTC. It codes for CSARDRRGPNEQFF.

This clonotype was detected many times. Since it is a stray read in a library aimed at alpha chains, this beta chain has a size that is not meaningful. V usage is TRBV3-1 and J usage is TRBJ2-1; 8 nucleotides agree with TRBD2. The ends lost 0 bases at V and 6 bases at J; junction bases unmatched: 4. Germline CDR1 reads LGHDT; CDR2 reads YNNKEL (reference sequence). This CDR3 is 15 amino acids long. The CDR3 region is CASSQEGGGFNEQFF. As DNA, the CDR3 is TGTGCCAGCAGCCAAGAGGGCGGGGGGTTCAATGAGCAGTTCTTC.

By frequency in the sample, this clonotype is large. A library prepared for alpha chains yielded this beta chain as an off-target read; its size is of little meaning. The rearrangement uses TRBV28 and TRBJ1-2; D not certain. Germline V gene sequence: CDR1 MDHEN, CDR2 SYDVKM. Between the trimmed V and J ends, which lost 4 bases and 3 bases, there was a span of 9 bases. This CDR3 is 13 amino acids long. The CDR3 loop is CASSSTHYYGYTF. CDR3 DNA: TGTGCCAGCAGTTCCACACACTACTATGGCTACACCTTC.

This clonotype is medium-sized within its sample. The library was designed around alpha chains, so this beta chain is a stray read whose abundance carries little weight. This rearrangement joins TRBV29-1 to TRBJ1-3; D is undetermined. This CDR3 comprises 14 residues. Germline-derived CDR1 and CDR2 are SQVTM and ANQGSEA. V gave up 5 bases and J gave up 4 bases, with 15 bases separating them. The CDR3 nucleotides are TGCAGCGTTACAAGAGGTGGAGGGGGAAACACCATATATTTT. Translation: CSVTRGGGGNTIYF.

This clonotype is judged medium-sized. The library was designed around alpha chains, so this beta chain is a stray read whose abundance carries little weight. CDR3 sequence (DNA): TGTGCCAGCAGCTACTGGGCTGACACTGAAGCTTTCTTT. Translated, it gives CASSYWADTEAFF. The gene calls are TRBV7-2 and TRBJ1-1; D ambiguous. V was clipped by 4 bases and J by 3 bases, with 9 bases between them. The germline gives CDR1 SGHTA, CDR2 FQGNSA. The CDR3 runs 13 residues.

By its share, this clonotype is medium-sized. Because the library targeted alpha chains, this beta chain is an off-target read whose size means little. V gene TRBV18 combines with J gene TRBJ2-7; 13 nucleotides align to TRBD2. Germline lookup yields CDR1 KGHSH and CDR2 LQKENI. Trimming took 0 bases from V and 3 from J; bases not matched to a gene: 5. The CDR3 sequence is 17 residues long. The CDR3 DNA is TGTGCCAGCTCACCACCCGGGACTAGCGGGGCCTTCTACGAGCAGTACTTC. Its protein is CASSPPGTSGAFYEQYF.

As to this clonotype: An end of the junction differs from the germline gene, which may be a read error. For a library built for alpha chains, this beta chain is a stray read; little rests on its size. Here the CDR3 DNA reads TGTGCCAGCAGCACGAGCTCCTGCGAGCAGTACTTC. Residues: CASSTSSCEQYF. The V call is TRBV27, the J call TRBJ2-7; D is ambiguous. The CDR3 loop spans 12 amino acids. The germline gives CDR1 MNHEY, CDR2 SMNVEV (reference sequence).

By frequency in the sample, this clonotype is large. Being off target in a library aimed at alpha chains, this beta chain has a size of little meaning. The CDR3 is CATKTAAGEADTQYF. In nucleotides, the CDR3 is TGCGCCACCAAAACTGCCGCGGGAGAGGCAGATACGCAGTATTTT. The V gene is TRBV5-1, the J gene TRBJ2-3, with 7 nucleotides matching TRBD2. Trimming took 9 bases from V and 4 from J; bases not matched to a gene: 14. This CDR3 region has 15 residues. Germline CDR1 SGHRS, CDR2 YFSETQ.

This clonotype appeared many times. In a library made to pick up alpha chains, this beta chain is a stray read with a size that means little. CDR3 residues: CASSWDSITDTQYF. DNA of the CDR3: TGTGCCAGCAGCTGGGACAGCATCACAGATACGCAGTATTTT. This sequence joins TRBV7-8 and TRBJ2-3, with TRBD1 identical over 7 bases. The junction had 3 bases not matched to a gene; V was cut back by 4 bases and J by 2 bases. The CDR3 spans 14 residues. Per the germline V gene, CDR1 is SGHVS and CDR2 is FQNEAQ.